These 26 T cell receptor beta chains originate from one sample sequenced in a study of blood T cell repertoires in COVID-19 (dated by TCRdb to the early 2020s). The library relied on the immunoSEQ multiplex PCR assay. TCRdb carries this immuneACCESS record with in-frame sequences only. Its versions omit some clonotypes, under half of them owing to an unresolved V gene in the studies checked, with the rest unexplained. This sample has 370,000 or so clones in its table, and more than 65% of those were observed once. The leading ten clones occupy 1.1% of the sample. Sequencing was carried out using peripheral blood. The receptors come from a human donor with acute or convalescent COVID-19. The donor label of this sample is uncertain.

The rearrangement joins TRBV2 to TRBJ1-2, with 7 bases matching TRBD1. The CDR3 extends over 13 amino acids. J gave up 2 bases and V 6 bases, and 3 bases lay outside the gene matches. Germline V gene data show CDR1 as SNHLY and CDR2 as FYNNEI. This CDR3 reads CASSLTGNYGYTF. CDR3 bases: TGTGCCAGCAGCCTGACAGGGAACTATGGCTACACCTTC.

The chain combines TRBV12-3 or TRBV12-4 with TRBJ1-4; 9 positions match TRBD1. V gave up 9 bases and J gave up 6 bases; unmatched junction bases: 2. The length of the CDR3 is 12 residues. The CDR3 DNA is TGTGCCAGAGACAGGGGGGATGAAAAACTGTTTTTT. This encodes CARDRGDEKLFF.

This chain links TRBV27 with TRBJ1-3, with 9 bases that match TRBD1. The CDR3 loop spans 17 amino acids. Germline loops: CDR1 MNHEY, CDR2 SMNVEV (reference sequence). Trimming took 6 bases from V and 1 from J; bases not matched to a gene: 10. In nucleotides, the CDR3 is TGTGCCAGCAGCCTTAATGGACAGGGGTGGTCTGGAAACACCATATATTTT. This codes for CASSLNGQGWSGNTIYF.

The chain has TRBV3-1 (or the pseudogene TRBV3-2) and TRBJ1-1, with D tentatively TRBD1 (6 bases). The germline V gene has CDR1 LGHDT and CDR2 YNNKEL (reference sequence). CDR3 length: 16 residues. V was clipped by 1 base and J by 1 base, with 13 bases between them. CDR3 protein: CASSQAGGRRNTEAFF. The CDR3 nucleotides read TGTGCCAGCAGCCAAGCCGGGGGGCGGAGGAACACTGAAGCTTTCTTT.

V usage is TRBV6-1 and J usage is TRBJ2-7; 7 bases line up with TRBD2. The CDR3 loop spans 15 amino acids. Losses at the gene ends were 3 bases for V and 0 bases for J; bases not matched to a gene: 5. Germline-derived CDR1 and CDR2 are MNHNS and SASEGT. The CDR3 DNA follows: TGTGCCAGCAGTGATAATTCGGGGGGCTCCTACGAGCAGTACTTC. This encodes CASSDNSGGSYEQYF.

This clone was seen just once. The rearrangement links TRBV28 to TRBJ1-5; no clear D. Trimming removed 1 base from V and 4 bases from J, with 20 bases in between. The CDR3 loop spans 18 amino acids. Germline V gives CDR1 MDHEN, CDR2 SYDVKM. Here the CDR3 reads CASSLSLVAGRQNQPQHF. The CDR3 nucleotides are TGTGCCAGCAGTTTATCCTTAGTGGCGGGTCGGCAGAATCAGCCCCAGCATTTT.

This clone is a singleton in its sample. V gene TRBV7-8 combines with J gene TRBJ2-1; tentatively, D is TRBD1 (6 bases). The CDR3 is 14 amino acids. Trimming cost V 2 bases and J 4 bases, with 9 bases left between them. The germline gives CDR1 SGHVS, CDR2 FQNEAQ. The CDR3 reads CASSLQGLYNEQFF. The CDR3 DNA sequence: TGTGCCAGCAGCTTACAGGGGCTATACAATGAGCAGTTCTTC. The full variable domain, with the rest looked up from reference TRBV7-8 and TRBJ2-1, is GAGVSQSPRYKVAKRGQDVALRCDPISGHVSLFWYQQALGQGPEFLTYFQNEAQLDKSGLPSDRFFAERPEGSVSTLKIQRTQQEDSAVYLCASSLQGLYNEQFFGPGTRLTVL.

The chain recombines TRBV19 with TRBJ2-5, with 16 bases identical to TRBD2. Germline V gene sequence: CDR1 LNHDA, CDR2 SQIVND (reference sequence). The CDR3 has 19 amino acids. V shed 4 bases, J shed 4 bases, and the junction held 12 bases outside the gene matches. CDR3 protein: CASSTGLAGGPLGGETQYF. The CDR3 nucleotides are TGTGCCAGTAGTACGGGACTAGCGGGAGGGCCGCTCGGGGGAGAGACCCAGTACTTC.

The chain employs TRBV11-2 and TRBJ2-3; D perhaps matches TRBD1 (6 bases). Trimming took off 5 bases at V and 6 bases at J, with 12 bases between the two ends. The CDR3 contains 13 residues. The V gene's germline CDR1 is SGHAT and CDR2 FQNNGV. The CDR3 loop reads CASSRNRVDTQYF. The CDR3 DNA reads as TGTGCCAGCAGCCGGAACAGGGTGGATACGCAGTATTTT. The entire variable domain, with the rest obtained from reference TRBV11-2 and TRBJ2-3, is as follows: EAGVAQSPRYKIIEKRQSVAFWCNPISGHATLYWYQQILGQGPKLLIQFQNNGVVDDSQLPKDRFSAERLKGVDSTLKIQPAKLEDSAVYLCASSRNRVDTQYFGPGTRLTVL.

This chain connects TRBV6-1 to TRBJ1-6, with D hard to call. The CDR3 spans 14 residues. Trimming took 1 base from V and 9 from J, leaving 10 bases between them. Germline lookup yields CDR1 MNHNS and CDR2 SASEGT. Here the CDR3 reads CASSEVPRVSPLHF. The CDR3 DNA is TGTGCCAGCAGTGAAGTCCCCCGTGTTTCACCCCTCCACTTT.

This clone appeared a single time. The chain links TRBV9 to TRBJ2-7; 9 nucleotides line up with TRBD2. V lost 2 bases to trimming and J lost 2 bases; unmatched junction nucleotides: 5. CDR1 SGDLS and CDR2 YYNGEE come from the germline V gene. This CDR3 is built from 15 residues. The CDR3: CASSVSGRGAYEQYF. CDR3 sequence (DNA): TGTGCCAGCAGCGTTAGCGGGAGAGGTGCCTACGAGCAGTACTTC.

As concerns this clone: Other DNA sequences in the same sample also yield this CDR3. V usage is TRBV28 and J usage is TRBJ1-1; D unclear. This CDR3 is 14 amino acids long. Germline V CDR1 and CDR2: MDHEN, SYDVKM. The ends were cut back, 5 bases at V and 1 base at J, with 11 bases in the middle. The CDR3 loop is CASSLRGGNTEAFF. CDR3 bases: TGTGCCAGCAGTCTCCGTGGAGGGAACACTGAAGCTTTCTTT.

The chain links TRBV11-2 to TRBJ1-1, with 7 bases matching TRBD1. This CDR3 comprises 14 residues. The germline CDR1 and CDR2 sequences are SGHAT and FQNNGV. The junction had 6 bases not matched to a gene; V was cut back by 5 bases and J by 3 bases. The CDR3 sequence: CASSMTGSDTEAFF. DNA of the CDR3: TGTGCCAGCAGCATGACAGGGTCGGACACTGAAGCTTTCTTT. Combining the CDR3 with reference TRBV11-2 and TRBJ1-1 gives the whole variable domain EAGVAQSPRYKIIEKRQSVAFWCNPISGHATLYWYQQILGQGPKLLIQFQNNGVVDDSQLPKDRFSAERLKGVDSTLKIQPAKLEDSAVYLCASSMTGSDTEAFFGQGTRLTVV.

The rearrangement links TRBV30 to TRBJ2-1; 13 bases agree with TRBD2. V trimming: 1 base; J trimming: 2 bases; junction bases outside the gene matches: 2. The CDR3 spans 16 residues. From germline, CDR1 is GTSNPN and CDR2 SVGIG (reference sequence). CDR3 DNA: TGTGCCTGGAGTGCAGGACTAGCGGGGGCCTACAATGAGCAGTTCTTC. It yields the protein CAWSAGLAGAYNEQFF.

The chain is built from TRBV5-4 and TRBJ2-5; 11 nucleotides agree with TRBD2. Trimming took 3 bases from V and 4 from J; bases not matched to a gene: 11. Looked up from germline, CDR1 is SGHNT and CDR2 is YYREEE (reference sequence). This CDR3 has 17 residues. The CDR3 loop is CASSSLSGGVEAETQYF. The CDR3 DNA is TGTGCCAGCAGCTCCCTTAGCGGGGGGGTCGAAGCAGAGACCCAGTACTTC. The whole variable domain, filled in from reference TRBV5-4 and TRBJ2-5, reads ETGVTQSPTHLIKTRGQQVTLRCSSQSGHNTVSWYQQALGQGPQFIFQYYREEENGRGNFPPRFSGLQFPNYSSELNVNALELDDSALYLCASSSLSGGVEAETQYFGPGTRLLVL.

CDR3 coding DNA: TGTGCCAGCTCACCAAGCACCCGCACAGATACGCAGTATTTT. This gives the protein CASSPSTRTDTQYF. V and J are TRBV18 and TRBJ2-3; D is undetermined. CDR1 and CDR2 (germline): KGHSH, LQKENI. V was pared by 2 bases and J by 1 base, with 7 bases between. The CDR3 is 14 amino acids.

A single count supports this clone. V gene TRBV11-2 combines with J gene TRBJ1-1; 8 bases map to TRBD1. The junction had 9 bases not matched to a gene; V was cut back by 5 bases and J by 1 base. Germline CDR1 reads SGHAT; CDR2 reads FQNNGV. The CDR3 totals 16 residues. This chain's CDR3 is CASSAIGTGPNTEAFF. The CDR3 DNA sequence: TGTGCCAGCAGCGCCATAGGGACAGGCCCGAACACTGAAGCTTTCTTT.

CDR3: CASSPGTGGRDEQFF. CDR3 coding DNA: TGTGCCAGTAGTCCGGGGACAGGGGGTCGGGATGAGCAGTTCTTC. The chain recombines TRBV19 with TRBJ2-1; TRBD1 agrees at 11 bases. The V gene's germline CDR1 is LNHDA and CDR2 SQIVND (reference sequence). V gave up 5 bases and J gave up 8 bases; unmatched junction bases: 8. The CDR3 is 15 amino acids.

The rearrangement uses TRBV28 and TRBJ2-7; D is perhaps TRBD1 (5 bases). This CDR3 spans 12 amino acids. Between the trimmed V and J ends, which lost 2 bases and 7 bases, there was a span of 9 bases. Germline V gene sequence: CDR1 MDHEN, CDR2 SYDVKM. In DNA form, the CDR3 reads TGTGCCAGCAGTTTAACACAGGTGGAGCAGTACTTC. Encoded protein: CASSLTQVEQYF.

The V call is TRBV11-2, the J call TRBJ2-2, with 7 bases that match TRBD1. Trimming removed 5 bases from V and 7 bases from J; junction bases left unmatched: 4. Looked up from germline, CDR1 is SGHAT and CDR2 is FQNNGV. CDR3 length equals 13 residues. In DNA form, the CDR3 reads TGTGCCAGCAGCCGACAGGGCGGCGGGGAGCTGTTTTTT. Translated: CASSRQGGGELFF.

Note on this clone: The sample holds other DNA sequences that translate to the same CDR3. The chain employs TRBV11-2 and TRBJ1-2; 9 bases align to TRBD1. The V gene's germline CDR1 is SGHAT and CDR2 FQNNGV. V was clipped by 0 bases and J by 5 bases; unmatched bases: 1. CDR3 size: 14 residues. The CDR3 sequence: CASSLEQGAYGYTF. The CDR3 bases are TGTGCCAGCAGCTTAGAACAGGGGGCGTATGGCTACACCTTC.

V and J are TRBV30 and TRBJ1-6; D not certain. V lost 3 bases and J lost 7, with 10 bases in between. Germline CDR1 and CDR2: GTSNPN and SVGIG (reference sequence). This CDR3 has 13 residues. The CDR3 protein is CAWRQLENSPLHF. The DNA of the CDR3 is TGTGCCTGGAGACAGTTGGAAAATTCACCCCTCCACTTT.

This chain connects TRBV7-2 to TRBJ1-3, with D tentatively TRBD1 (6 bases). The germline V and J ends were trimmed by 3 bases and 2 bases, with 14 bases remaining between them. There are 16 residues in the CDR3. Germline assignment: CDR1 SGHTA and CDR2 FQGNSA. The CDR3 spells CASSFARGQTGNTIYF. CDR3 nucleotide sequence: TGTGCCAGCAGCTTCGCCAGGGGCCAAACTGGAAACACCATATATTTT. Supplemented by reference TRBV7-2 and TRBJ1-3, the full variable domain reads GAGVSQSPSNKVTEKGKDVELRCDPISGHTALYWYRQSLGQGLEFLIYFQGNSAPDKSGLPSDRFSAERTGGSVSTLTIQRTQQEDSAVYLCASSFARGQTGNTIYFGEGSWLTVV.

The chain links TRBV19 to TRBJ2-3, with 7 bases matching TRBD1. The V gene's germline CDR1 is LNHDA and CDR2 SQIVND (reference sequence). With 3 bases clipped from V and 0 bases from J, the junction kept 6 bases outside the gene matches. The CDR3 is 16 residues long. The CDR3 DNA follows: TGTGCCAGTAGTATCAATCCGGGACAGAGCACAGATACGCAGTATTTT. This gives the protein CASSINPGQSTDTQYF.

The genes are TRBV28 and TRBJ2-7, with no clear D. The germline gives CDR1 MDHEN, CDR2 SYDVKM. This CDR3 is built from 12 residues. Trimming stripped 3 bases from V and 4 bases from J, with 7 bases between. The CDR3 sequence is CASSFGRYEQYF. The CDR3, as DNA: TGTGCCAGCAGTTTTGGCCGTTACGAGCAGTACTTC.

This chain joins TRBV27 and TRBJ1-4; TRBD1 matches 7 bases. The V gene's germline CDR1 is MNHEY and CDR2 SMNVEV (reference sequence). J gave up 10 bases and V 4 bases, and 12 bases lay outside the gene matches. The CDR3 contains 15 residues. Written as DNA, the CDR3 is TGTGCCAGCAGTTCGATCCGGGACAGTTGGGGAAAACTGTTTTTT. Encoded protein: CASSSIRDSWGKLFF. The complete variable domain, with remaining parts taken from reference TRBV27 and TRBJ1-4, reads EAQVTQNPRYLITVTGKKLTVTCSQNMNHEYMSWYRQDPGLGLRQIYYSMNVEVTDKGDVPEGYKVSRKEKRNFPLILESPSPNQTSLYFCASSSIRDSWGKLFFGSGTQLSVL.